Described below is a single T cell receptor (beta chain) sequence and its context. Authors' data handling: Reference gene primer amplification yielded estimated nucleated cell counts. Here immunoSEQ multiplex PCR was the method, and the copy in TCRdb shows in-frame clones only, minus some. Clone size and V and J calls were adopted from that table, with D and trimming inferred from the DNA. The table lists around 270,000 clones, 84% of them singletons. The entry originates in a study of blood T cell repertoires in COVID-19. Overall study: Samples of COVID-19 (acute and convalescent) were obtained from the United States, Italy and Spain. Sources were T cells, B-cell-depleted T cells, or PBMCs; the material itself was cDNA or gDNA.

The CDR3 extends over 14 amino acids. V gave up 7 bases and J gave up 11 bases, with 21 bases separating them. CDR1 and CDR2 from the germline V gene are MDHEN and SYDVKM. This receptor was taken from a woman aged 40 to 50 who had recovered from COVID-19. Sample: peripheral blood. The chain recombines TRBV28 with TRBJ1-5, with D uncertain. In DNA form, the CDR3 reads TGTGCCAGCACCCCTCGCCGGGGTCTCAAGGCCCAGCATTTT. It yields the protein CASTPRRGLKAQHF.